The 27 T cell receptor beta chains listed next were all sequenced from one sample in a study of CD8 T cells in ankylosing spondylitis. Via MiXCR, TCRdb re-called the 5' RACE reads, giving one row per CDR3 protein. The sample lists about 800,000 distinct CDR3 sequences; roughly 10% were seen once. Their target antigens are unknown. Study-level results: The study identified a TCR beta motif of several highly homologous variants that appeared characteristic of ankylosing spondylitis blood.

Input material: blood, either unsorted or a sorted T cell fraction (not recorded which). Receptors originate from a male donor with ankylosing spondylitis.

This clonotype was seen ten or more times. The chain joins TRBV10-3 to TRBJ1-2, with TRBD1 as a possible D gene (6 bases). CDR3 length: 16 residues. In germline, CDR1 is ENHRY, CDR2 SYGVKD. Trimming pared 5 bases from V and 8 bases from J, leaving 24 bases between. This CDR3 is CAISPSLSSTGLGYTF. The DNA for the CDR3 is TGTGCCATCAGTCCGAGCCTTTCTTCCACAGGGCTCGGCTACACCTTC.

This clonotype showed up just a few times. The V gene is TRBV20-1, the J gene TRBJ1-1; 7 bases map to TRBD1. The V and J ends lost 3 bases and 7 bases, in that order; junction bases with no gene match: 5. This CDR3 region has 12 residues. Per germline, CDR1 DFQATT and CDR2 SNEGSKA (reference sequence). The DNA of the CDR3 is TGCAGTGCTAGCGACAGGGCTATTGAAGCTTTCTTT. This translates into CSASDRAIEAFF.

At least ten counts were recorded for this clonotype. This chain links TRBV12-3 or TRBV12-4 with TRBJ1-1; D is undetermined. Trimming took off 5 bases at V and 1 base at J, with 11 bases between the two ends. The CDR3 spans 14 residues. CDR3 residues: CASSVQLPNTEAFF. CDR3 in DNA: TGTGCCAGCAGTGTACAGCTACCGAACACTGAAGCTTTCTTT.

The chain recombines TRBV10-2 with TRBJ1-4, with TRBD1 matching 7 bases. Germline lookup yields CDR1 WSHSY and CDR2 SAAADI. The V segment lost 0 bases and the J segment 4 bases; nucleotides outside the gene matches: 2. The CDR3 loop spans 15 amino acids. CDR3 loop: CASSESTGFNEKLFF. DNA for the CDR3: TGCGCCAGCAGTGAGTCGACAGGGTTTAATGAAAAACTGTTTTTT.

In the case of this clonotype: One end of the junction varies from germline; a read error may be responsible. CDR3 DNA sequence: TGCGCCAGCACCCTGACAGGGAGCTCCAACAATGAGCAGCTCTTC. It specifies CASTLTGSSNNEQLF. This rearrangement joins TRBV5-1 to TRBJ2-1; 7 positions match TRBD1. Looked up from germline, CDR1 is SGHRS and CDR2 is YFSETQ. CDR3 length equals 15 residues.

This clonotype was detected many times. V is TRBV5-1 and J is TRBJ2-3; D ambiguous. This CDR3 spans 14 amino acids. Per germline, CDR1 SGHRS and CDR2 YFSETQ. V was clipped by 7 bases and J by 2 bases, with 14 bases between them. CDR3: CASSPAVTTDTQYF. Written as DNA, the CDR3 is TGCGCCAGCTCCCCCGCGGTTACCACAGATACGCAGTATTTT. Combining the CDR3 with reference TRBV5-1 and TRBJ2-3 gives the whole variable domain KAGVTQTPRYLIKTRGQQVTLSCSPISGHRSVSWYQQTPGQGLQFLFEYFSETQRNKGNFPGRFSGRQFSNSRSEMNVSTLELGDSALYLCASSPAVTTDTQYFGPGTRLTVL.

The chain employs TRBV4-3 and TRBJ2-7; no clear D. Per the germline V gene, CDR1 is LGHNA and CDR2 is YSLEER. Deletions cut 1 base from V and 2 bases from J, with 12 bases between. The CDR3 has 15 residues. CDR3 region: CASSQGVSSTYEQYF. The CDR3 DNA reads as TGCGCCAGCAGCCAAGGTGTGAGCTCGACCTACGAGCAGTACTTC.

This clonotype was seen only a few times. It is unclear where the CDR3 begins or ends on the DNA, so no DNA is shown, and the CDR3 is as TCRdb lists it. The CDR3 sequence is CASSSSAGDTEAFF. V gene TRBV6-5 combines with J gene TRBJ1-1; the tabulated D call, TRBD1, remains unverified against the DNA. The V gene's germline CDR1 is MNHEY and CDR2 SVGAGI. The CDR3 length equals 14 residues, ends included.

This clonotype was counted a few times. The chain has TRBV5-6 and TRBJ2-3; D might be TRBD2 (6 bases). CDR1 is SGHDT, CDR2 YYEEEE, per germline. Between the trimmed V and J ends, which lost 0 bases and 8 bases, there was a span of 13 bases. The CDR3 sequence is 14 residues long. The CDR3 region is CASSLATPEGTQYF. The CDR3 DNA reads TGTGCCAGCAGCTTGGCCACTCCGGAGGGTACGCAGTATTTT.

This clonotype showed up just a few times. The chain couples TRBV20-1 to TRBJ2-1, with 9 nucleotides matching TRBD2. CDR1 and CDR2 (germline): DFQATT, SNEGSKA (reference sequence). Germline trimming cut 4 bases from V and 0 bases from J; bases unmatched to any gene: 7. This CDR3 has 16 amino acids. The CDR3 here is CSAISRAGGSYNEQFF. For the CDR3, the DNA is TGCAGTGCTATTTCCCGAGCGGGAGGCTCCTACAATGAGCAGTTCTTC.

V gene TRBV15 combines with J gene TRBJ2-2; D is possibly TRBD1 (5 bases). This CDR3 region has 14 residues. Germline CDR1 and CDR2: LNHNV and YYDKDF (reference sequence). V lost 4 bases and J lost 3, with 9 bases in between. The CDR3 DNA reads TGTGCCACCAGCAAAGACAGCTACACCGGGGAGCTGTTTTTT. It codes for CATSKDSYTGELFF.

The CDR3 coding sequence is TGTGCCAGCAGTTTCCCCACTAATAAACCTGAAGCTTTCTTT. Its protein is CASSFPTNKPEAFF. The gene calls are TRBV28 and TRBJ1-1; no clear D gene. CDR1 MDHEN and CDR2 SYDVKM come from the germline V gene. The CDR3 is made up of 14 amino acids. The V end was cut by 3 bases, the J end by 6 bases, with 14 bases between.

The CDR3 reads CASSLRLVDTQYF. In DNA form, the CDR3 reads TGTGCCAGCAGCTTAAGGCTGGTAGATACGCAGTATTTT. The V gene is TRBV7-2, the J gene TRBJ2-3; D gene uncertain. The V gene lost 2 bases and the J gene lost 5 bases, with 8 bases spanning the gap. The CDR3 contains 13 residues. CDR1 SGHTA and CDR2 FQGNSA come from the germline V gene.

In this sample, this clonotype turned up a few times. The chain links TRBV6-1 to TRBJ2-5, with 12 bases aligning to TRBD2. J was trimmed by 4 bases and V by 3 bases; bases with no gene match: 6. CDR1 is MNHNS and CDR2 is SASEGT in the germline V gene. This CDR3 has 16 residues. The CDR3 loop is CASSDLAGGRRETQYF. The CDR3 region has the DNA TGTGCCAGCAGTGATCTAGCGGGGGGGCGCCGAGAGACCCAGTACTTC.

This clonotype appeared a few times. The rearrangement links TRBV6-2 or TRBV6-3 to TRBJ1-1, with D uncertain. Trimming pared 4 bases from V and 4 bases from J, leaving 7 bases between. Germline loops: CDR1 MNHEY, CDR2 SVGEGT. This CDR3 contains 12 residues. CDR3 DNA sequence: TGTGCCAGCAGTTGGCCGGGCACTGAAGCTTTCTTT. Translated: CASSWPGTEAFF.

J is TRBJ2-7 and V is TRBV12-3 or TRBV12-4; 11 nucleotides match TRBD1. CDR3 length: 16 residues. After removal of 5 bases from V and 3 bases from J, the junction contained 9 bases not matched to a gene. Here the CDR3 reads CASSPIPGTGGYEQYF. CDR3 nucleotide sequence: TGTGCCAGCAGTCCCATCCCCGGGACAGGGGGCTACGAGCAGTACTTC.

The V gene is TRBV7-8, the J gene TRBJ2-1; D uncertain. The CDR3 is made up of 13 amino acids. V lost 4 bases and J lost 6, with 10 bases in between. Germline V CDR1 and CDR2: SGHVS, FQNEAQ. The CDR3 bases are TGTGCCAGCAGCTCCTCCCGTGTCAATGAGCAGTTCTTC. Protein sequence: CASSSSRVNEQFF.

This chain joins TRBV11-2 and TRBJ2-3; tentative D call: TRBD2 (5 bases). The CDR3 length is 16 residues. Between the trimmed V and J ends, which lost 4 bases and 1 base, there was a span of 15 bases. Germline loops: CDR1 SGHAT, CDR2 FQNNGV. As DNA, the CDR3 is TGTGCCAGCAGCTCCCCAAGAGGGATGGGCACAGATACGCAGTATTTT. This gives the protein CASSSPRGMGTDTQYF. The full variable domain, rest sourced from reference TRBV11-2 and TRBJ2-3, is EAGVAQSPRYKIIEKRQSVAFWCNPISGHATLYWYQQILGQGPKLLIQFQNNGVVDDSQLPKDRFSAERLKGVDSTLKIQPAKLEDSAVYLCASSSPRGMGTDTQYFGPGTRLTVL.

This clonotype turned up a few times. The V and J genes are TRBV7-3 and TRBJ2-4; 9 bases match TRBD1. In germline, CDR1 is SGHTA, CDR2 FQGTGA. V lost 0 bases and J lost 8; bases outside the gene matches: 11. CDR3 length: 17 amino acids. The CDR3 DNA reads TGTGCCAGCAGCTTAACGGGTACGGGACAGGGAAGGCACATTCAGTACTTC. The encoded protein is CASSLTGTGQGRHIQYF. The variable domain in full, with the rest retrieved from reference TRBV7-3 and TRBJ2-4, is GAGVSQTPSNKVTEKGKYVELRCDPISGHTALYWYRQSLGQGPEFLIYFQGTGAADDSGLPNDRFFAVRPEGSVSTLKIQRTERGDSAVYLCASSLTGTGQGRHIQYFGAGTRLSVL.

This rearrangement joins TRBV20-1 to TRBJ2-7; no clear D. CDR1 is DFQATT and CDR2 is SNEGSKA in the germline V gene (reference sequence). Trimming pared 1 base from V and 2 bases from J, leaving 9 bases between. This CDR3 is built from 13 residues. The CDR3 bases are TGCAGTGCTAGAGCTCGGCAGACCTACGAGCAGTACTTC. It translates to CSARARQTYEQYF.

About this clonotype: The junction differs from germline at one of its ends, possibly a read error. The rearrangement links TRBV9 to TRBJ1-1, with D hard to call. The CDR3 contains 12 residues. Germline V gene data show CDR1 as SGDLS and CDR2 as YYNGEE. CDR3 nucleotides: TGTGCCAACAGCGTAGTGGGCACTGAAGCTTTCTTT. Encoded protein: CANSVVGTEAFF. Combining the CDR3 with reference TRBV9 and TRBJ1-1 gives the whole variable domain DSGVTQTPKHLITATGQRVTLRCSPRSGDLSVYWYQQSLDQGLQFLIQYYNGEERAKGNILERFSAQQFPDLHSELNLSSLELGDSALYFCANSVVGTEAFFGQGTRLTVV.

The chain couples TRBV7-2 to TRBJ2-3; 9 bases map to TRBD2. The ends lost 0 bases at V and 8 bases at J; junction bases unmatched: 9. CDR1 is SGHTA, CDR2 FQGNSA, per germline. The CDR3 length is 16 residues. The CDR3 bases are TGTGCCAGCAGCTTAGCGCTATTAGCGGGAGAGGGTACGCAGTATTTT. Translation: CASSLALLAGEGTQYF. Variable domain in full (rest from reference TRBV7-2 and TRBJ2-3): GAGVSQSPSNKVTEKGKDVELRCDPISGHTALYWYRQSLGQGLEFLIYFQGNSAPDKSGLPSDRFSAERTGGSVSTLTIQRTQQEDSAVYLCASSLALLAGEGTQYFGPGTRLTVL.

This clonotype occurred a few times. The J gene is TRBJ1-1, the V gene TRBV7-2, with 8 nucleotides matching TRBD1. The CDR3 is 14 residues long. Looked up from germline, CDR1 is SGHTA and CDR2 is FQGNSA. The ends lost 4 bases at V and 4 bases at J; junction bases unmatched: 5. In nucleotides, the CDR3 is TGTGCCAGCAGCTCGGACAGGGCCGCCACTGAAGCTTTCTTT. This codes for CASSSDRAATEAFF.

The V call is TRBV7-2, the J call TRBJ1-1; D uncertain. Germline CDR1 is SGHTA and CDR2 is FQGNSA. Trimming stripped 5 bases from V and 1 base from J, with 8 bases between. This CDR3 is 13 amino acids long. The CDR3 bases are TGTGCCAGCAGCACTTCACCGAACACTGAAGCTTTCTTT. It translates to CASSTSPNTEAFF.

The chain uses TRBV6-1 and TRBJ1-5; D is undetermined. The germline V gene encodes CDR1 MNHNS and CDR2 SASEGT. This CDR3 has 15 amino acids. The ends were cut back, 2 bases at V and 1 base at J, with 9 bases in the middle. Here the CDR3 reads CASSEHRGSNQPQHF. CDR3 sequence (DNA): TGTGCCAGCAGTGAACACCGGGGAAGCAATCAGCCCCAGCATTTT.

This clonotype was seen only a few times. The chain employs TRBV12-3 or TRBV12-4 and TRBJ2-3, with D maybe TRBD1 (5 bases). The V end lost 8 bases, the J end lost 5 bases, and 17 bases lay between the germline ends. CDR3 length: 14 amino acids. The CDR3 here is CASCVTAGKDTQYF. The CDR3 DNA is TGTGCCAGCTGCGTAACGGCAGGGAAAGATACGCAGTATTTT.

This clonotype was found a few times. The chain is built from TRBV6-1 and TRBJ2-1; 10 positions agree with TRBD2. Looked up from germline, CDR1 is MNHNS and CDR2 is SASEGT. The CDR3 extends over 15 amino acids. V shed 6 bases, J shed 5 bases, and the junction held 7 bases outside the gene matches. CDR3 loop: CASSRGLAQHNEQFF. The CDR3 DNA follows: TGTGCCAGCAGCAGGGGACTAGCGCAGCACAATGAGCAGTTCTTC.